This TCR beta chain was identified during a study of cytomegalovirus exposure and HLA in healthy donors. Notes on the study in general: Analyzed later, most CMV-associated TCR beta chains appeared HLA-restricted.

Amplification used 60 Vbeta primers and 13 Jbeta primers. Sequencing used immunoSEQ multiplex PCR; TCRdb keeps in-frame clones, though not all of them. The table records around 150,000 clones, roughly 80% of them present only once. This clone came up once. Its antigen is unidentified. Losses at the gene ends were 3 bases for V and 11 bases for J; bases not matched to a gene: 8. Per the germline V gene, CDR1 is MNHNS and CDR2 is SASEGT. The CDR3 covers 13 residues. The origin of this receptor is a woman aged 40 to 50 in good health and CMV-seropositive. Sequencing was performed on PBMCs. The chain combines TRBV6-1 with TRBJ1-2; 8 bases match TRBD1. The CDR3 nucleotides read TGTGCCAGCAGTGATTCTAGGACAGGGAAATACACCTTC. Encoded protein: CASSDSRTGKYTF.